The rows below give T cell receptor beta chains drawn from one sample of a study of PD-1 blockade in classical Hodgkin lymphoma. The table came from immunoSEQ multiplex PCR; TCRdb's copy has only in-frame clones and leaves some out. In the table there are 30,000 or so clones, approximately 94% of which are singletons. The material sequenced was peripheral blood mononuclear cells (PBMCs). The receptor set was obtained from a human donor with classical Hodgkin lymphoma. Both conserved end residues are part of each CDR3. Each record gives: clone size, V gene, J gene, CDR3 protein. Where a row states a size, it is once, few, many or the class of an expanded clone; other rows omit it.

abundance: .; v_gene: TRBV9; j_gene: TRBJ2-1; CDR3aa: CASSVDAQRSYNEQFF
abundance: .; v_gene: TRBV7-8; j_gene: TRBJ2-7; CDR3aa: CASSPNTAGYEQYF
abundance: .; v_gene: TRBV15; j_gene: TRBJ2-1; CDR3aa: CATSRLAGDYNEQFF
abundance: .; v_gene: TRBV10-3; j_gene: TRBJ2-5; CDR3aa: CAIRIAGQETQYF
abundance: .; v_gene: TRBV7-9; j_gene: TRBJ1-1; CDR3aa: CASSLVPGLEAFF
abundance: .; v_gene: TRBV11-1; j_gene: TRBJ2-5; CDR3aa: CASSWGAGETQYF
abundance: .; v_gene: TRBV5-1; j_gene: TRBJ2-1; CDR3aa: CATYRDSSLNEQFF
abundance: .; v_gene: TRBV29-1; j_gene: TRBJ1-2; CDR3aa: CSVDHHQGFGYTF
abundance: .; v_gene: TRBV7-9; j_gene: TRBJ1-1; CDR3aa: CASSSDRGGYTEAFF
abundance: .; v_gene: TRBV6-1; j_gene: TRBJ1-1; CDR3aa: CASSEFPGILNTEAFF
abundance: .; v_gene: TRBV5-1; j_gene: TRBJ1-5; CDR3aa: CASSTSGGLNQPQHF
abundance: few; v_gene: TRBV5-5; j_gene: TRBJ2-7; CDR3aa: CASSPLVGEQYF
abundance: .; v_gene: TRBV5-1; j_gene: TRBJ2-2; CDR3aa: CASSLRREALTGELFF
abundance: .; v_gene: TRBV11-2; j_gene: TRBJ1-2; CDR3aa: CASSLIFADPNYGYTF
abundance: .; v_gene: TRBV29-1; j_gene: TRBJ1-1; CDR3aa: CSVVTGGPEAFF
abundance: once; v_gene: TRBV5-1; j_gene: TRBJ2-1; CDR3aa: CASTWGSLYNEQFF
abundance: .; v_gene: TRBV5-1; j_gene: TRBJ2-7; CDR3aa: CASSRNLDSKIYYEQYF
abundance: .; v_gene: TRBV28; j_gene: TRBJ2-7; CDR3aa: CASRTGTEIYEQYF
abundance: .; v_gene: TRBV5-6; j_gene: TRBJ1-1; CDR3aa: CASSYQVGTEAFF
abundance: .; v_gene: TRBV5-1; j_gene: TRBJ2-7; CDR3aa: CASSKTGDAYEQYF
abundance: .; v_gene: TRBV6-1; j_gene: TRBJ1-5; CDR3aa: CASSEAQGGQPQHF
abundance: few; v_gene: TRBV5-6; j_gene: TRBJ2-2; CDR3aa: CASSSGVYRGRTGELFF
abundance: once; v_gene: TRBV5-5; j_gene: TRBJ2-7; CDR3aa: CASSLEPGLYEQYF
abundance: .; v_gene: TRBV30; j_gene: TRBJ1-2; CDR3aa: CAWKVADRSSYGYTF
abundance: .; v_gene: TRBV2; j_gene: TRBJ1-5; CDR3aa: CASRQGISNQPQHF
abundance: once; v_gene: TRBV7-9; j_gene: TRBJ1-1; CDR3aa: CASSLGLTGGGTEAFF
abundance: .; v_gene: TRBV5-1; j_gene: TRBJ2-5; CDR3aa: CASSSGGLQETQYF
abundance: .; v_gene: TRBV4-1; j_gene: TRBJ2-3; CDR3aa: CASSQAGGTQYF